This TCR beta chain was sequenced during a study of brain metastases from non-small cell lung cancer. The CDR3 totals 14 residues. Looked up from germline, CDR1 is MNHEY and CDR2 is SVGAGI. Deletions cut 6 bases from V and 3 bases from J, with 14 bases between. Generated by immunoSEQ multiplex PCR, the TCRdb table keeps only in-frame clones and is missing some. The sample shows about 16,000 clones, approximately 80% of them seen only once. Sequencing was carried out using primary lung tumor tissue. The rearrangement uses TRBV6-5 and TRBJ1-1, with unresolved D. The sequence was obtained from a donor aged 40 or over with non-small cell lung cancer. CDR3 nucleotide sequence: TGTGCCAGCAGCTCCTATAGGACGGACACTGAAGCTTTCTTT. It is translated as CASSSYRTDTEAFF.